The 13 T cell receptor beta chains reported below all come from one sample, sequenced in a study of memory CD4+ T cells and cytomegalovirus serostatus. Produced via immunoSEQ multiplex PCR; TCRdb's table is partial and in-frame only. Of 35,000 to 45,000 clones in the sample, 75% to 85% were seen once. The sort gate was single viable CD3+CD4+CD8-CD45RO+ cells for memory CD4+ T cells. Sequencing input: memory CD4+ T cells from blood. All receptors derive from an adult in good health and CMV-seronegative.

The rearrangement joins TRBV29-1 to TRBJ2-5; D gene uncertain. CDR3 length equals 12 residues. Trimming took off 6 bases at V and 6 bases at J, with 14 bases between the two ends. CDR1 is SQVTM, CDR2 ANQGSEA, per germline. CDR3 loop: CSVDASAQTQYF. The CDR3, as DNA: TGCAGCGTGGACGCCAGCGCGCAGACCCAGTACTTC.

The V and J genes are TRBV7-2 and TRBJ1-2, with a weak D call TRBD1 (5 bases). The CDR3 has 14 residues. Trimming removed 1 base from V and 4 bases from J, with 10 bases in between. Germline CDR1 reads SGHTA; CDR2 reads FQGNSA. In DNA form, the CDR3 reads TGTGCCAGCAGCTTAGATGCAGGGCCCTATGGCTACACCTTC. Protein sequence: CASSLDAGPYGYTF.

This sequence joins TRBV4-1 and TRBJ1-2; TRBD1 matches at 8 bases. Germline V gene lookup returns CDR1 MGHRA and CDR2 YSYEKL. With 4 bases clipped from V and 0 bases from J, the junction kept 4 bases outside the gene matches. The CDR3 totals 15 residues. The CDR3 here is CASSPGQGPNYGYTF. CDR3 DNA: TGCGCCAGCAGCCCCGGACAGGGCCCTAACTATGGCTACACCTTC.

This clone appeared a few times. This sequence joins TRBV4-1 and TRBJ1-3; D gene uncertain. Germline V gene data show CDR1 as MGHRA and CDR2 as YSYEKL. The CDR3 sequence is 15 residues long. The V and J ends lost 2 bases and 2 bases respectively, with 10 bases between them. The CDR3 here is CASSQPGGTGNTIYF. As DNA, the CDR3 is TGCGCCAGCAGCCAACCCGGAGGGACTGGAAACACCATATATTTT.

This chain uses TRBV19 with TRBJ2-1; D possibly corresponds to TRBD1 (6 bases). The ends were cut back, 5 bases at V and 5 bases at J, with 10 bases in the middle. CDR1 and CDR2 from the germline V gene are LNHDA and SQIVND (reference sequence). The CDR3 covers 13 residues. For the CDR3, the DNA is TGTGCCAGTAGTCGTGGGACAAACAATGAGCAGTTCTTC. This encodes CASSRGTNNEQFF. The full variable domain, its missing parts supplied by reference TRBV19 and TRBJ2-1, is DGGITQSPKYLFRKEGQNVTLSCEQNLNHDAMYWYRQDPGQGLRLIYYSQIVNDFQKGDIAEGYSVSREKKESFPLTVTSAQKNPTAFYLCASSRGTNNEQFFGPGTRLTVL.

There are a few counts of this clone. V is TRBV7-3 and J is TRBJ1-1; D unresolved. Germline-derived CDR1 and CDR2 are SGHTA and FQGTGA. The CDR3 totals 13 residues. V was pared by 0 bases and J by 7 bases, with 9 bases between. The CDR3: CASSLTYDYEAFF. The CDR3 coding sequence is TGTGCCAGCAGCTTAACGTATGACTATGAAGCTTTCTTT.

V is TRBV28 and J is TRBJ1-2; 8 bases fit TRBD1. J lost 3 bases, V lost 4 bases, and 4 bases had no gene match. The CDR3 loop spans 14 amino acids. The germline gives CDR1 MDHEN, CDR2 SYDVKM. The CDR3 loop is CASSSRGRYYGYTF. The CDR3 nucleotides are TGTGCCAGCAGTTCCAGGGGGCGCTACTATGGCTACACCTTC.

In DNA, the CDR3 is TGTGCCAGCAGCTTAGCCCGCCTAAATGAGCAGTTCTTC. Translating it yields CASSLARLNEQFF. This chain connects TRBV11-3 to TRBJ2-1; D remains unclear. The ends were cut back, 1 base at V and 7 bases at J, with 8 bases in the middle. The CDR3 runs 13 residues. CDR1 is SGHNT, CDR2 YENEEA, per germline.

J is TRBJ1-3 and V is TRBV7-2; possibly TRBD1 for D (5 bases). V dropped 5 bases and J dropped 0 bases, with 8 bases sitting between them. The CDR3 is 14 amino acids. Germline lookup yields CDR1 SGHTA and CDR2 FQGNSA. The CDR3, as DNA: TGTGCCAGCAGCGTGACAGACTCTGGAAACACCATATATTTT. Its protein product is CASSVTDSGNTIYF.

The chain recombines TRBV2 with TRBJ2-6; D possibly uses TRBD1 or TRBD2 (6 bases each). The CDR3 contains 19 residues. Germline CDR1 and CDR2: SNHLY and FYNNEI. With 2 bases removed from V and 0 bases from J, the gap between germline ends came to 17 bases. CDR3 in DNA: TGTGCCAGCAGTGAATCCCCGGGGGCAGGGTACTCTGGGGCCAACGTCCTGACTTTC. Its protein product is CASSESPGAGYSGANVLTF.

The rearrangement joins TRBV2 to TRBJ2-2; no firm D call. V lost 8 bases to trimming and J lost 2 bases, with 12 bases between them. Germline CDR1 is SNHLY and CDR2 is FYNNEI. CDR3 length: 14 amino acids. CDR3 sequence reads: CASGVGSNTGELFF. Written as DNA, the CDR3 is TGTGCCAGCGGTGTGGGAAGTAACACCGGGGAGCTGTTTTTT.

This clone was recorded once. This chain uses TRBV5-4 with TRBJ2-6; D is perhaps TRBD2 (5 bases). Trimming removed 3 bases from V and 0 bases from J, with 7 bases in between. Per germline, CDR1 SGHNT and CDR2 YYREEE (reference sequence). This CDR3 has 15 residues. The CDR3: CASSSEGSGANVLTF. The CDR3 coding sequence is TGTGCCAGCAGCTCTGAGGGCTCTGGGGCCAACGTCCTGACTTTC.

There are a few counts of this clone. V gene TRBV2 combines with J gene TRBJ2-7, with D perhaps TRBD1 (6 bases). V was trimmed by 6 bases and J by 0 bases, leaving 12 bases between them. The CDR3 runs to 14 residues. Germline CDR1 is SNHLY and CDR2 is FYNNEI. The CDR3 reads CASRDSRNSYEQYF. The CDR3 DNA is TGTGCCAGCAGGGACAGTAGAAACTCCTACGAGCAGTACTTC.